Listed below are T cell receptor beta chains from one sample, sequenced in a study of regulatory T cells in long-lasting Graves disease. TCRdb redid the calling of the multiplex PCR reads with MiXCR, one entry per CDR3 protein. The table has roughly 510,000 distinct CDR3 sequences, roughly a sixth seen once. The data also belong to a second study, concerning T cells in Graves' hyperthyroidism and ophthalmopathy.

This material consisted of peripheral blood mononuclear cells (PBMCs), taken at new diagnosis, from a patient treated with antithyroid drugs. The receptor set was obtained from a man between 18 and 29 years old with Graves disease. Both conserved end residues are part of each CDR3. A D gene is named only where the DNA matches it firmly. Where a row states a size, it is once, few, many or the class of an expanded clone; other rows omit it.

J: TRBJ2-2; size: NA; D: NA; V: TRBV9; CDR3: CASSVVGGHTGELFF; DNA: TGTGCCAGCAGCGTAGTTGGGGGACACACCGGGGAGCTGTTTTTT
J: TRBJ2-1; size: NA; D: TRBD1; V: TRBV14; CDR3: CASSQQDREQFF; DNA: TGTGCCAGCAGCCAACAGGACAGGGAGCAGTTCTTC
J: TRBJ1-2; size: few; D: NA; V: TRBV29-1; CDR3: CSVLTGNGYTF; DNA: TGCAGCGTTTTAACAGGGAATGGCTACACCTTC
J: TRBJ2-1; size: many; D: TRBD1; V: TRBV12-5; CDR3: CASGLVVWGTGVFNEQFF; DNA: TGTGCTAGTGGTTTGGTGGTGTGGGGGACAGGGGTTTTCAATGAGCAGTTCTTC
J: TRBJ1-1; size: NA; D: NA; V: TRBV5-5; CDR3: CASSFPVQYTEAFF; DNA: TGTGCCAGCAGCTTCCCCGTGCAGTACACTGAAGCTTTCTTT
J: TRBJ2-7; size: many; D: NA; V: TRBV18; CDR3: CASSPEKNIGSYEQYF; DNA: TGTGCCAGCTCACCGGAAAAGAACATAGGATCCTACGAGCAGTACTTC
J: TRBJ2-5; size: few; D: TRBD2; V: TRBV20-1; CDR3: CSGASGTETQYF; DNA: TGCAGTGGAGCTAGCGGGACGGAGACCCAGTACTTC
J: TRBJ2-5; size: once; D: NA; V: TRBV20-1; CDR3: CSARRLASFIQAQETQYF; DNA: TGCAGTGCTAGACGCCTAGCTAGTTTCATCCAGGCGCAAGAGACCCAGTACTTC
J: TRBJ1-1; size: many; D: NA; V: TRBV19; CDR3: CASSKTANTEAFF; DNA: TGTGCCAGTAGTAAAACAGCCAACACTGAAGCTTTCTTT
J: TRBJ2-3; size: NA; D: TRBD2; V: TRBV28; CDR3: CASSGYLAGLTGTDTQYF; DNA: TGTGCCAGCAGCGGCTATCTAGCGGGATTGACTGGCACAGATACGCAGTATTTT
J: TRBJ2-5; size: NA; D: NA; V: TRBV28; CDR3: CASLREHGETQYF; DNA: TGTGCCAGCCTTCGGGAGCATGGAGAGACCCAGTACTTC
J: TRBJ2-5; size: few; D: NA; V: TRBV7-3; CDR3: CASSLTPGRQETQYF; DNA: TGTGCCAGCAGCTTAACGCCGGGAAGGCAAGAGACCCAGTACTTC
J: TRBJ1-2; size: few; D: NA; V: TRBV30; CDR3: CARSVGFVGTTLGYGYTF; DNA: TGTGCCCGGAGTGTAGGGTTTGTAGGGACAACTCTCGGCTATGGCTACACCTTC
J: TRBJ2-5; size: many; D: TRBD2; V: TRBV28; CDR3: CASSLYGLAEETQYF; DNA: TGTGCCAGCAGTTTATACGGGCTAGCGGAAGAGACCCAGTACTTC
J: TRBJ2-1; size: many; D: TRBD1; V: TRBV6-2/TRBV6-3; CDR3: CASISDRGDRVAYNEQFF; DNA: TGTGCCAGCATAAGCGATCGCGGAGACAGGGTTGCCTACAATGAGCAGTTCTTC
J: TRBJ1-1; size: many; D: NA; V: TRBV10-1; CDR3: CASSDGTDLSTEAFF; DNA: TGCGCCAGCAGTGATGGGACTGACCTCTCCACTGAAGCTTTCTTT
J: TRBJ2-1; size: few; D: TRBD2; V: TRBV20-1; CDR3: CSASLSLGLADYNEQFF; DNA: TGCAGTGCTAGTCTCTCTCTGGGACTAGCGGACTACAATGAGCAGTTCTTC
J: TRBJ2-7; size: NA; D: NA; V: TRBV5-6; CDR3: CASCFGRSYEQYF; DNA: TGTGCCAGCTGCTTCGGACGGTCCTACGAGCAGTACTTC
J: TRBJ2-5; size: many; D: NA; V: TRBV7-8; CDR3: CASSLGSAETQYF; DNA: TGTGCCAGCAGCTTAGGTAGCGCAGAGACCCAGTACTTC
J: TRBJ2-7; size: NA; D: TRBD1; V: TRBV3-1; CDR3: CASSQGGQSYEQYF; DNA: TGTGCCAGCAGCCAAGGGGGACAGTCCTACGAGCAGTACTTC
J: TRBJ2-7; size: many; D: TRBD1; V: TRBV28; CDR3: CASIPGTGGFGQYF; DNA: TGTGCCAGCATTCCCGGGACAGGGGGCTTTGGGCAGTACTTC
J: TRBJ2-1; size: NA; D: NA; V: TRBV12-3/TRBV12-4; CDR3: CASSLGLASNNEQFF; DNA: TGTGCCAGCAGTTTAGGCCTAGCGAGTAACAATGAGCAGTTCTTC
J: TRBJ2-7; size: many; D: TRBD2; V: TRBV5-1; CDR3: CASSFDAGGPLEQYF; DNA: TGCGCCAGCAGCTTTGATGCGGGGGGCCCTCTCGAGCAGTACTTC
J: TRBJ1-6; size: many; D: NA; V: TRBV27; CDR3: CASSFSRGADDLHF; DNA: TGTGCCAGCAGTTTTTCCAGGGGTGCCGACGACCTCCACTTT
J: TRBJ2-7; size: NA; D: NA; V: TRBV5-4; CDR3: CASSLRQSGYEQYF; DNA: TGTGCCAGCAGCTTACGACAGTCTGGATACGAGCAGTACTTC
J: TRBJ1-2; size: NA; D: NA; V: TRBV25-1; CDR3: CASSELRSYGYTF; DNA: TGTGCCAGCAGTGAGCTCAGGTCCTATGGCTACACCTTC
J: TRBJ1-5; size: few; D: NA; V: TRBV19; CDR3: CASKTGYSNQPQHF; DNA: TGTGCCAGTAAGACAGGATATAGCAATCAGCCCCAGCATTTT
J: TRBJ2-3; size: many; D: NA; V: TRBV15; CDR3: CATSRGLRGGTDTQYF; DNA: TGTGCCACCAGCAGAGGCCTCCGGGGAGGCACAGATACGCAGTATTTT
J: TRBJ2-1; size: many; D: NA; V: TRBV20-1; CDR3: CSAKPSAISYNEQFF; DNA: TGCAGTGCCAAGCCTAGCGCCATTTCCTACAATGAGCAGTTCTTC
J: TRBJ1-1; size: many; D: TRBD1; V: TRBV27; CDR3: CASSLSAGGNTEAFF; DNA: TGTGCCAGCAGTTTATCGGCAGGGGGGAACACTGAAGCTTTCTTT
J: TRBJ1-5; size: NA; D: NA; V: TRBV4-1; CDR3: CASSQAWFAPLNQPQHF; DNA: TGCGCCAGCAGCCAAGCCTGGTTTGCGCCCCTCAATCAGCCCCAGCATTTT
J: TRBJ1-5; size: NA; D: NA; V: TRBV19; CDR3: CASSKGESNQPQHF; DNA: TGTGCCAGTAGTAAGGGGGAGAGCAATCAGCCCCAGCATTTT
J: TRBJ2-3; size: many; D: NA; V: TRBV11-2; CDR3: CASSFSRRAPDTQYF; DNA: TGTGCCAGCAGCTTTAGTCGCAGGGCCCCAGATACGCAGTATTTT
J: TRBJ1-1; size: NA; D: NA; V: TRBV9; CDR3: CASSVASGNTEAFF; DNA: TGTGCCAGCAGCGTAGCTTCTGGAAACACTGAAGCTTTCTTT
J: TRBJ2-7; size: many; D: NA; V: TRBV20-1; CDR3: CSATATGSSYEQYF; DNA: TGCAGTGCCACGGCCACCGGATCCTCCTACGAGCAGTACTTC
J: TRBJ1-1; size: few; D: TRBD1; V: TRBV9; CDR3: CASSVEGAATEAFF; DNA: TGTGCCAGCAGCGTAGAGGGGGCGGCCACTGAAGCTTTCTTT
J: TRBJ2-5; size: many; D: TRBD2; V: TRBV11-2; CDR3: CASNKLAAQETQYF; DNA: TGTGCCAGCAACAAACTAGCGGCACAAGAGACCCAGTACTTC
J: TRBJ2-7; size: many; D: NA; V: TRBV12-3/TRBV12-4; CDR3: CASAEDLGLAYEQYF; DNA: TGTGCCAGCGCCGAGGACCTAGGTCTAGCTTACGAGCAGTACTTC
J: TRBJ2-7; size: many; D: NA; V: TRBV27; CDR3: CASSLFARNEQYF; DNA: TGTGCCAGCAGCCTCTTCGCGCGGAACGAGCAGTACTTC
J: TRBJ2-1; size: many; D: NA; V: TRBV5-1; CDR3: CASSSQMSSYNEQFF; DNA: TGCGCCAGCAGCTCCCAAATGTCATCTTACAATGAGCAGTTCTTC
J: TRBJ2-5; size: NA; D: NA; V: TRBV7-9; CDR3: CASSSGKAYQETQYF; DNA: TGTGCCAGCAGCTCTGGGAAAGCGTACCAAGAGACCCAGTACTTC
J: TRBJ2-5; size: many; D: NA; V: TRBV6-1; CDR3: CASSRDSDRFQETQYF; DNA: TGTGCCAGCAGTCGCGATTCAGACAGGTTCCAAGAGACCCAGTACTTC
J: TRBJ1-4; size: many; D: NA; V: TRBV28; CDR3: CAIQGGITNEKLFF; DNA: TGTGCCATTCAGGGTGGGATAACTAATGAAAAACTGTTTTTT
J: TRBJ2-1; size: few; D: NA; V: TRBV5-1; CDR3: CASSLETTTPYNEQFF; DNA: TGCGCCAGCAGCTTGGAGACGACTACACCGTACAATGAGCAGTTCTTC
J: TRBJ2-1; size: NA; D: TRBD2; V: TRBV6-1; CDR3: CASPGLAGQSSYNEQFF; DNA: TGTGCCAGTCCGGGACTAGCGGGGCAGAGCTCCTACAATGAGCAGTTCTTC
J: TRBJ1-1; size: few; D: NA; V: TRBV12-3/TRBV12-4; CDR3: CASSLRRTEAFF; DNA: TGTGCCAGCAGTTTACGACGTACTGAAGCTTTCTTT
J: TRBJ1-1; size: NA; D: NA; V: TRBV12-3/TRBV12-4; CDR3: CATGSGTEAFF; DNA: TGTGCCACAGGGTCGGGCACTGAAGCTTTCTTT
J: TRBJ2-7; size: NA; D: NA; V: TRBV15; CDR3: CATSRGEGTIDEQYF; DNA: TGTGCCACCAGCAGAGGAGAGGGGACCATCGACGAGCAGTACTTC
J: TRBJ1-1; size: NA; D: NA; V: TRBV28; CDR3: CACSLRGGAFF; DNA: TGTGCCTGCAGCTTACGGGGGGGAGCTTTCTTT
J: TRBJ2-7; size: many; D: TRBD1; V: TRBV12-3/TRBV12-4; CDR3: CASSPGQGAAGQYF; DNA: TGTGCCAGCAGTCCGGGACAGGGGGCAGCTGGGCAGTACTTC
J: TRBJ2-7; size: NA; D: NA; V: TRBV28; CDR3: CASSPGPWDEQYF; DNA: TGTGCCAGCAGTCCGGGACCATGGGACGAGCAGTACTTC
J: TRBJ2-7; size: NA; D: NA; V: TRBV28; CDR3: CASSLSDRPAEQYF; DNA: TGTGCCAGCAGTTTATCCGACAGACCGGCCGAGCAGTACTTC
J: TRBJ2-3; size: NA; D: TRBD2; V: TRBV6-2/TRBV6-3; CDR3: CASRASAGETDTQYF; DNA: TGTGCCAGCAGAGCCTCAGCGGGAGAAACAGATACGCAGTATTTT
J: TRBJ2-7; size: NA; D: TRBD1; V: TRBV3-1; CDR3: CASSQWTGGEGQYF; DNA: TGTGCCAGCAGCCAATGGACAGGAGGTGAAGGGCAGTACTTC
J: TRBJ2-7; size: many; D: NA; V: TRBV5-1; CDR3: CASSLRQFGEQYF; DNA: TGCGCCAGCAGCTTGAGACAGTTCGGCGAGCAGTACTTC
J: TRBJ2-7; size: few; D: NA; V: TRBV12-5; CDR3: CASGLERLGQNYEQYF; DNA: TGTGCTAGTGGTTTGGAGCGACTCGGCCAGAACTACGAGCAGTACTTC
J: TRBJ1-2; size: few; D: NA; V: TRBV13; CDR3: CASSPPQGDGYTF; DNA: TGTGCCAGCAGCCCGCCACAGGGAGATGGCTACACCTTC